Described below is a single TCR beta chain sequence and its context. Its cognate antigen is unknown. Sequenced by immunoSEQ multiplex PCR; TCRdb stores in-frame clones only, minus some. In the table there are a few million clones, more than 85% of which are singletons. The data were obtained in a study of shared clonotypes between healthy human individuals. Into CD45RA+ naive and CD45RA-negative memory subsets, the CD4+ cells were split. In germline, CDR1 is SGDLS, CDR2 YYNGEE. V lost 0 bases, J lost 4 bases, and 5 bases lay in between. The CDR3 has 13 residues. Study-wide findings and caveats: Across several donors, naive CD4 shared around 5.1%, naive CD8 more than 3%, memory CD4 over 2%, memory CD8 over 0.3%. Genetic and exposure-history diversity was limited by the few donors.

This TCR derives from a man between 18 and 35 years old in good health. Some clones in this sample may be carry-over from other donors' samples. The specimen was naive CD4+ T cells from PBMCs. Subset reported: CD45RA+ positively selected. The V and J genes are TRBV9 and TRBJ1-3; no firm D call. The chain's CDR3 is CASSVGEGNTIYF. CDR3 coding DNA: TGTGCCAGCAGCGTAGGGGAGGGAAACACCATATATTTT.